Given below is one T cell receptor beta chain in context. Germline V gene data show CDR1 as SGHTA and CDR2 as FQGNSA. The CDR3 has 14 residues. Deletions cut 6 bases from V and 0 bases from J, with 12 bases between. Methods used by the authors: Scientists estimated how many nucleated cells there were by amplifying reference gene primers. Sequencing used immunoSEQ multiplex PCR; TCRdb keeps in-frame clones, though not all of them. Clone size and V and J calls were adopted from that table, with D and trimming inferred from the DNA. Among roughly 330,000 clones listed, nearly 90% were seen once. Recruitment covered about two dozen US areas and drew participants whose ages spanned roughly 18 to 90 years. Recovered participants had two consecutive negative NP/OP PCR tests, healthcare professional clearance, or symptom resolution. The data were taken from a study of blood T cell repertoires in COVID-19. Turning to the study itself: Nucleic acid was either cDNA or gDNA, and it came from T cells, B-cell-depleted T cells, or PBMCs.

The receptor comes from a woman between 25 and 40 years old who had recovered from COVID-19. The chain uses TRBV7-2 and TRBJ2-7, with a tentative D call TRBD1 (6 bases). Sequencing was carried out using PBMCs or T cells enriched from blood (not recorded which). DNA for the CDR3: TGTGCCAGCAGGAGGGGGTCGAGCTCCTACGAGCAGTACTTC. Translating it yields CASRRGSSSYEQYF.